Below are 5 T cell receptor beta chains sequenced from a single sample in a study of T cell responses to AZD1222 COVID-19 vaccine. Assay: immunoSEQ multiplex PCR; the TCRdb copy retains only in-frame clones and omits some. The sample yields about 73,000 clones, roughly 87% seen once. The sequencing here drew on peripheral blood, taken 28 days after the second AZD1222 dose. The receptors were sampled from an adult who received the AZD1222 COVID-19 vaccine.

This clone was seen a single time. The CDR3 region has the DNA TGTGCCAGCAGCCCCAGACGGCCTGAAGCTTTCTTT. This gives the protein CASSPRRPEAFF. The gene calls are TRBV28 and TRBJ1-1; D remains unclear. V lost 6 bases and J lost 6, with 11 bases in between. The CDR3 length is 12 residues. Germline V gives CDR1 MDHEN, CDR2 SYDVKM.

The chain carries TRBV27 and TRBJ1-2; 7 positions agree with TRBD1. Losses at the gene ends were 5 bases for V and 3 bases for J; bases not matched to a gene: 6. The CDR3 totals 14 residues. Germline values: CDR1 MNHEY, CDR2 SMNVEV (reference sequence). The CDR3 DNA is TGTGCCAGCAGTCTACGACAGGGTCACTATGGCTACACCTTC. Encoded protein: CASSLRQGHYGYTF.

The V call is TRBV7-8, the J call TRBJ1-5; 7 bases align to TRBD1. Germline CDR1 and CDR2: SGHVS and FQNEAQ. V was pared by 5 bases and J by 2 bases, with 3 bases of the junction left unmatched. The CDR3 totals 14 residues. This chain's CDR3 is CASSRDRGNQPQHF. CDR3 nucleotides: TGTGCCAGCAGCCGAGACAGGGGCAATCAGCCCCAGCATTTT.

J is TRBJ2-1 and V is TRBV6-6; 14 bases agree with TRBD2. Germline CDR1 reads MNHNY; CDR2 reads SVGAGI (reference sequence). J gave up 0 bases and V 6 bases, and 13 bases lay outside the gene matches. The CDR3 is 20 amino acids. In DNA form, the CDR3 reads TGTGCCAGCAGCGCCCGACCCACCGGGACTAGCGGGAGCTCCTACAATGAGCAGTTCTTC. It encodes CASSARPTGTSGSSYNEQFF.

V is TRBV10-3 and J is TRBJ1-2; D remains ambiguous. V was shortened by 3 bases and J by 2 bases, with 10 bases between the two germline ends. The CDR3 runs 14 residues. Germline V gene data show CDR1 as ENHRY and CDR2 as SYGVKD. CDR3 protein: CAISDGSGNYGYTF. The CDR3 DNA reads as TGTGCCATCAGTGATGGCAGCGGGAACTATGGCTACACCTTC.